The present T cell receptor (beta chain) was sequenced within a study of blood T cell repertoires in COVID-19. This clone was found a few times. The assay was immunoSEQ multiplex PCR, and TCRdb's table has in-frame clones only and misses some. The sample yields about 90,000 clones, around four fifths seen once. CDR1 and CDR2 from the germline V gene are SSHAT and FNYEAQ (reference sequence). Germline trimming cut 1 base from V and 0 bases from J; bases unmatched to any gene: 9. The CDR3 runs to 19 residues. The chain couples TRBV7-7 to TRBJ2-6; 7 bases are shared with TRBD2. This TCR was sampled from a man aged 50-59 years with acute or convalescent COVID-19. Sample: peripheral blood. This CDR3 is CASSLDVGEGHSGANVLTF. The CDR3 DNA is TGTGCCAGCAGCTTAGATGTAGGGGAGGGCCACTCTGGGGCCAACGTCCTGACTTTC.